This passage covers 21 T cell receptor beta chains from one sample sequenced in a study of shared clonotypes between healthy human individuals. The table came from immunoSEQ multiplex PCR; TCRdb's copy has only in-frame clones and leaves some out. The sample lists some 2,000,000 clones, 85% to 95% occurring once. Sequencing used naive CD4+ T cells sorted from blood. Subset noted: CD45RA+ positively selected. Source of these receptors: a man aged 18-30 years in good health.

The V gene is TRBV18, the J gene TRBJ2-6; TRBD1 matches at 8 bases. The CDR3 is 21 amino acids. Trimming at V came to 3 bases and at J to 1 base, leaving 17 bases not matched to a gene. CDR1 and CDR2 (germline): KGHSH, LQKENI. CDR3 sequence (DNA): TGTGCCAGCTCACCGATCTTCGGGCAACAGGGGGTAAAGTCTGGGGCCAACGTCCTGACTTTC. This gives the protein CASSPIFGQQGVKSGANVLTF.

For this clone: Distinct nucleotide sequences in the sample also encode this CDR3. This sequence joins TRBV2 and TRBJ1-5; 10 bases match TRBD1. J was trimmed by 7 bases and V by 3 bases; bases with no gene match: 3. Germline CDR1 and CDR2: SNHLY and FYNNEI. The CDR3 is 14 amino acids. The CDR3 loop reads CASSEDRGLQPQHF. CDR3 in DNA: TGTGCCAGCAGTGAGGACAGGGGGTTGCAGCCCCAGCATTTT.

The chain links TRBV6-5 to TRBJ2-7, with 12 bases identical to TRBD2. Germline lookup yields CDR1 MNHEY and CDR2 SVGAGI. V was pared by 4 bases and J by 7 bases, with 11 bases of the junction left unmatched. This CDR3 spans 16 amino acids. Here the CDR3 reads CASSSGMTSGSWEQYF. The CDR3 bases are TGTGCCAGCAGTTCCGGCATGACTAGCGGGAGTTGGGAGCAGTACTTC.

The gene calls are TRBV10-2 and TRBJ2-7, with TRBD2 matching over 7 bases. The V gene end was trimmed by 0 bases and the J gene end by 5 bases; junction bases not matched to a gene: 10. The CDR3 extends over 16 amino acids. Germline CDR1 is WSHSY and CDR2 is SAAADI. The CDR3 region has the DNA TGCGCCAGCAGTGAGTCGAGGTGGGAGGGCCTTCACGAGCAGTACTTC. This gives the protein CASSESRWEGLHEQYF.

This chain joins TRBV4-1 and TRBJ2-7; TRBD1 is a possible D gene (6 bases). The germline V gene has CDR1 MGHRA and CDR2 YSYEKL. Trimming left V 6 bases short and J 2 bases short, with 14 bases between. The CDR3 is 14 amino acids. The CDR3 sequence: CASRDRTATYEQYF. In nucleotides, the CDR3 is TGCGCCAGCAGGGATAGGACAGCTACCTACGAGCAGTACTTC.

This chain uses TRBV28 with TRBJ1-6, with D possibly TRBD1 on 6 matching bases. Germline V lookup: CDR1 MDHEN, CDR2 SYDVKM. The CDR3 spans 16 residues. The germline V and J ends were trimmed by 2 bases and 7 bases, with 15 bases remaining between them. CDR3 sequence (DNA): TGTGCCAGCAGTTTACAGGGGAATCGCGCGAATTCACCCCTCCACTTT. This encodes CASSLQGNRANSPLHF.

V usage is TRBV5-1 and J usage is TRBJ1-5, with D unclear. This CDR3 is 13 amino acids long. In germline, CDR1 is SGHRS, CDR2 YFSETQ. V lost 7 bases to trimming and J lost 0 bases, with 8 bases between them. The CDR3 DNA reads TGCGCCAGCGCCGAACATAGCAATCAGCCCCAGCATTTT. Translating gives CASAEHSNQPQHF.

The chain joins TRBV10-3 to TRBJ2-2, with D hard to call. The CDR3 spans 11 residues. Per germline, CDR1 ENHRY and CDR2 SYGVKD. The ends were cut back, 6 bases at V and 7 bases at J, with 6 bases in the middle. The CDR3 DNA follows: TGTGCCATCAGAGGAAGCGGGGAGCTGTTTTTT. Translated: CAIRGSGELFF.

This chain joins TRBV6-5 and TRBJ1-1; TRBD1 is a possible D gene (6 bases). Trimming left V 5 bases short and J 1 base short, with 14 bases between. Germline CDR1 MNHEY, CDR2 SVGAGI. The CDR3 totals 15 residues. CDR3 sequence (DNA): TGTGCCAGCAGTACAGGACAGATTTCGAACACTGAAGCTTTCTTT. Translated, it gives CASSTGQISNTEAFF.

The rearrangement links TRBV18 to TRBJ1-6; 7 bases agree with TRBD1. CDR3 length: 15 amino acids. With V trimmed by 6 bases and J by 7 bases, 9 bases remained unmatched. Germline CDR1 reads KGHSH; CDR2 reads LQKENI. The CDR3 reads CASSLDRSRNSPLHF. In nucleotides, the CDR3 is TGTGCCAGCTCCCTGGACAGGTCTAGAAATTCACCCCTCCACTTT.

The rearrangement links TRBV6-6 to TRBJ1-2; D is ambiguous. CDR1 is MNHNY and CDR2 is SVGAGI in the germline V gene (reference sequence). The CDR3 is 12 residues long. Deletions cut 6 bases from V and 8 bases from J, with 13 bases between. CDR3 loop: CASRDSVRGYTF. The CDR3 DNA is TGTGCCAGCAGAGATAGTGTGAGGGGCTACACCTTC.

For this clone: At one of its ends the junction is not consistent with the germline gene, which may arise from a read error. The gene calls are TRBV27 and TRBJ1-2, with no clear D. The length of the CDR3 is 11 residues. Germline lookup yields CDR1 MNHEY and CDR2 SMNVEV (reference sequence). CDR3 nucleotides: TGTGTCAGCGGGCGGCATTATGGCTACACCTTC. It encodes CVSGRHYGYTF.

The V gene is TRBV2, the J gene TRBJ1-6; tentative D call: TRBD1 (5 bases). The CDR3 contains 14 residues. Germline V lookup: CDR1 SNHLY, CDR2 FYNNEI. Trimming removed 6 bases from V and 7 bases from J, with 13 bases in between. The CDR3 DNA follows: TGTGCCAGCAGGATGACGGGGGGGAATTCACCCCTCCACTTT. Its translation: CASRMTGGNSPLHF.

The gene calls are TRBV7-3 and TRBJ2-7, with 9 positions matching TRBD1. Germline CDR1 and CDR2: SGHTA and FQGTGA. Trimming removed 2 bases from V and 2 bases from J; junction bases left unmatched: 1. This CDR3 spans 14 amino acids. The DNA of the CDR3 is TGTGCCAGCAGCTTAGGGACAGGGACCTACGAGCAGTACTTC. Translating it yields CASSLGTGTYEQYF.

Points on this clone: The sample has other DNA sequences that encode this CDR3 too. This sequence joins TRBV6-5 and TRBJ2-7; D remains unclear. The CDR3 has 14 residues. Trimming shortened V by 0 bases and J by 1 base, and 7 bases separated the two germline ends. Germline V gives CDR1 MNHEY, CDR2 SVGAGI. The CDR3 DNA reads TGTGCCAGCAGTTACTCCGGCGGATCCTACGAGCAGTACTTC. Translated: CASSYSGGSYEQYF.

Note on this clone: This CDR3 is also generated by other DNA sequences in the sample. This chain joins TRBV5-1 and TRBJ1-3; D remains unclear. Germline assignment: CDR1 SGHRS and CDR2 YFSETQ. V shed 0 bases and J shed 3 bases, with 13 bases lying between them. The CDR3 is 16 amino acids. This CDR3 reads CASSLAGPSFGNTIYF. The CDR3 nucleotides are TGCGCCAGCAGCTTGGCCGGCCCGAGCTTTGGAAACACCATATATTTT.

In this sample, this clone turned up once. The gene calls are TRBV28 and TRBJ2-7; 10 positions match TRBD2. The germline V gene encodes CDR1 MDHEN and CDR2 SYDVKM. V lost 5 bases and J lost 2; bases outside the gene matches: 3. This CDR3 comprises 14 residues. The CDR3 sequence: CASSVAGGTYEQYF. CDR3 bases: TGTGCCAGCAGTGTAGCGGGGGGAACCTACGAGCAGTACTTC.

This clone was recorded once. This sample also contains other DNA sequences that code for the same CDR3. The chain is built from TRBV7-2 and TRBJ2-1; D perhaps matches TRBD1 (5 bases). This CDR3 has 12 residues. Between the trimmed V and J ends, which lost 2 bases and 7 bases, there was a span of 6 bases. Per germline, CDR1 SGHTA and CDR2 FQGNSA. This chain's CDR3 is CASSLKGNEQFF. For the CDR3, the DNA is TGTGCCAGCAGCTTAAAGGGGAATGAGCAGTTCTTC.

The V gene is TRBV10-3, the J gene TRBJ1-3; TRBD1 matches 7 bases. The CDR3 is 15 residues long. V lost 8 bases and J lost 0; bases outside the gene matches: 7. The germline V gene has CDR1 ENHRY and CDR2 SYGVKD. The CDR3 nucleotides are TGTGCCATCGGGGACAGCTTAGGCTCTGGAAACACCATATATTTT. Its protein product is CAIGDSLGSGNTIYF.

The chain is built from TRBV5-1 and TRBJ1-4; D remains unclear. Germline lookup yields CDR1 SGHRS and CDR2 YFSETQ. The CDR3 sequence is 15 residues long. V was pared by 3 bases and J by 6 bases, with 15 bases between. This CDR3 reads CASSSGPGGDEKLFF. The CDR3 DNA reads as TGCGCCAGCAGCTCCGGACCAGGAGGTGATGAAAAACTGTTTTTT.

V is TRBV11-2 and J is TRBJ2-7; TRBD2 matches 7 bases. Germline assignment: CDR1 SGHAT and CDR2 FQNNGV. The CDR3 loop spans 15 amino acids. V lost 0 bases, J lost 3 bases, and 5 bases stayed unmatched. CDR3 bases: TGTGCCAGCAGCTTAGATTCGTCTAGCGGCTACGAGCAGTACTTC. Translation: CASSLDSSSGYEQYF.